The rows below give T cell receptor beta chains drawn from one sample of a study of shared clonotypes between healthy human individuals. Only in-frame clones appear in the TCRdb table, and some are missing; sequencing was by immunoSEQ multiplex PCR. The top ten clones hold more than 0.95% of a sample with roughly 1,800,000 clones, approximately 94% of them seen once. The sample was naive CD8+ T cells sorted from blood. The source is a man between 18 and 29 years old in good health. Both conserved end residues are trimmed from each CDR3. For some rows the clone size is stated as once, few or many, or as a class when expanded; others skip it.

TRBV10-2	TRBJ2-1	.	ASSVLRLDEQF
TRBV19	TRBJ2-7	.	ASSAGGVRYEQY
TRBV10-1	TRBJ2-1	few	ASSRLAAREQF
TRBV4-3	TRBJ2-7	.	ASSQGRDYPTYEQY
TRBV19	TRBJ2-7	.	ATSAGTHSYEQY
TRBV27	TRBJ1-1	.	ASSLTGANTEAF
TRBV7-9	TRBJ1-5	.	ASSLAQGQPQH
TRBV4-1	TRBJ1-2	few	ASSQFLGEYGYT
TRBV5-6	TRBJ1-2	.	ASSLARARGGDGYT
TRBV25-1	TRBJ1-1	once	ASSDPTGLHTEAF
TRBV6-6	TRBJ2-7	.	ASSQVGYLSYEQY
TRBV13	TRBJ2-7	.	ASSFEGSYEQY
TRBV10-1	TRBJ2-7	once	ASSERLAGIYEQY
TRBV9	TRBJ2-2	.	ASSEGVANTGELF
TRBV13	TRBJ1-5	.	ASSLAGEQPQH
TRBV5-4	TRBJ2-7	.	ASSWGWEVDEQY
TRBV4-2	TRBJ2-7	.	ASSQGAGRYEQY
TRBV7-9	TRBJ1-5	.	ASSSGDYSNQPQH
TRBV5-1	TRBJ2-7	once	ASSLSFGGFYEQY
TRBV6-1	TRBJ2-1	.	ASSENQRVYNEQF
TRBV7-2	TRBJ2-1	.	ASSLPVKLAFHNEQF
TRBV7-9	TRBJ1-6	.	ASSFTGKGSPLH
TRBV5-1	TRBJ2-5	.	ASSLGGQGLDETQY
TRBV11-2	TRBJ2-5	.	ASSFPRDRGLQETQY
TRBV5-6	TRBJ1-4	.	ASSLPSYWTGGREKLF
TRBV9	TRBJ2-2	.	ASSVDGLAGVLTGELF
TRBV5-1	TRBJ2-1	.	ASQKLPTATYNEQF
TRBV27	TRBJ2-7	once	ASSSLSGSGTYEQY
TRBV13	TRBJ2-7	.	ASSYGQSLYEQY
TRBV4-1	.	.	ASRRIQGDADEQY
TRBV5-1	TRBJ1-2	.	ASSYRAVSEDYGYT
TRBV4-1	TRBJ2-7	.	ASSQRLAGPYEQY
TRBV6-6	TRBJ1-1	.	ASSIGTEAF
TRBV9	TRBJ1-4	.	ASSVEAGNGYDEKLF
TRBV6-5	TRBJ1-1	.	ASTSSGRDAKAF
TRBV14	TRBJ2-7	.	ASSQAPGRTSGYYEQY
TRBV28	TRBJ2-1	.	ASSLREYPLLSTNEQF
TRBV30	TRBJ1-2	.	VSEGYSGGYT
TRBV4-3	TRBJ2-1	.	ASSQGRLARYNEQF
TRBV28	TRBJ2-7	.	ASSLSPWAGKGYEQY